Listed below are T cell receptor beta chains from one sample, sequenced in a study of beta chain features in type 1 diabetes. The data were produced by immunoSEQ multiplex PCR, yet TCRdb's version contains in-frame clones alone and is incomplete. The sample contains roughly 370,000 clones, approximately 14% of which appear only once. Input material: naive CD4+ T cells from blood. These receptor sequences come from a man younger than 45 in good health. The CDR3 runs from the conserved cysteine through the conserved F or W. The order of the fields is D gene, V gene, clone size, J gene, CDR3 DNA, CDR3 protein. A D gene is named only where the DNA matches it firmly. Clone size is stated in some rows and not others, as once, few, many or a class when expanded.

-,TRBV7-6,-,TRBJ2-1,TGTGCCAGCAGCTTAGTACGGTACAATGAGCAGTTCTTC,CASSLVRYNEQFF
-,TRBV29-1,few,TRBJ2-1,TGCAGCGTTAGTAATAGCGGCGCCTACTACAATGAGCAGTTCTTC,CSVSNSGAYYNEQFF
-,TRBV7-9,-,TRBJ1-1,TGTGCCAGCAGCGAGGCAGGAAACACTGAAGCTTTCTTT,CASSEAGNTEAFF
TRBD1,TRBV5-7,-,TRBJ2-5,TGTGCCAGCAGCTTGGGTATGCGACAGGGACCCCAAGAGACCCAGTACTTC,CASSLGMRQGPQETQYF
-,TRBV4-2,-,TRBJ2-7,TGTGCCAGCAGCCAGGACCCCGGGAGAGTCGACGAGCAGTACTTC,CASSQDPGRVDEQYF
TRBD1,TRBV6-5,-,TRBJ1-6,TGTGCCAGCAGTCGACAGGGGGTAGGTAATTCACCCCTCCACTTT,CASSRQGVGNSPLHF
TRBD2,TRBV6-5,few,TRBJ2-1,TGTGCCAGCAGTCGGACTAGCGGGAGGGGGAATGAGCAGTTCTTC,CASSRTSGRGNEQFF
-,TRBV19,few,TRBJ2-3,TGTGCCAGTGCTTCTCAGGGTGGCAGCACAGATACGCAGTATTTT,CASASQGGSTDTQYF
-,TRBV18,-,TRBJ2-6,TGTGCCAGCTCAATTTCCAGGGACTCTGGGGCCAACGTCCTGACTTTC,CASSISRDSGANVLTF
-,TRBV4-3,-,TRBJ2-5,TGCGCCAGCAGCCAAGGGATGAGGACGGAGACCCAGTACTTC,CASSQGMRTETQYF
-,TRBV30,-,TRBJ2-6,TGTGCCTGGAACTCAGGTAGTGGGGCCAACGTCCTGACTTTC,CAWNSGSGANVLTF